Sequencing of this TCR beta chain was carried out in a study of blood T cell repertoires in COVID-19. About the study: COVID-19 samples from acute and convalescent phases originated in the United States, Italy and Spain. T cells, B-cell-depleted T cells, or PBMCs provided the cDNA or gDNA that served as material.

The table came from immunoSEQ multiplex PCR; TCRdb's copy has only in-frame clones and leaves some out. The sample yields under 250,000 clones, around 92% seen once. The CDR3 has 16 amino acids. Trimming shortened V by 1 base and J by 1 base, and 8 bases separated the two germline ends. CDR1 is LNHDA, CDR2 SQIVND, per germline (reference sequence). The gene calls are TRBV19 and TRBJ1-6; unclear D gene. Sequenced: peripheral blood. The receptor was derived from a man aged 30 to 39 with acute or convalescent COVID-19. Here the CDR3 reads CASSIGRVSYNSPLHF. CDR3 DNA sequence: TGTGCCAGTAGTATAGGGAGGGTATCCTATAATTCACCCCTCCACTTT. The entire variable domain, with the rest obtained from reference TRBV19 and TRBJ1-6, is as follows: DGGITQSPKYLFRKEGQNVTLSCEQNLNHDAMYWYRQDPGQGLRLIYYSQIVNDFQKGDIAEGYSVSREKKESFPLTVTSAQKNPTAFYLCASSIGRVSYNSPLHFGNGTRLTVT.